This record covers a single T cell receptor beta chain. The assay was immunoSEQ multiplex PCR, and TCRdb's table has in-frame clones only and misses some. The sample yields 7,500 to 10,000 clones, 70% to 90% seen once. As for time point: week 3, after first cycle of checkpoint inhibitor. The entry originates in a study of blood T cell dynamics during melanoma immunotherapy. Germline V CDR1 and CDR2: MNHNS, SASEGT. V gave up 4 bases and J gave up 4 bases; unmatched junction bases: 17. The CDR3 sequence is 18 residues long. This material consisted of blood, taken from a patient treated with checkpoint blockade. The TCR originated in a human donor with melanoma. The chain links TRBV6-1 to TRBJ2-7; 9 bases are a match to TRBD1. CDR3 sequence reads: CASSGAPGTGFGFYEQYF. The DNA of the CDR3 is TGTGCCAGCAGTGGAGCGCCGGGGACAGGGTTTGGGTTTTACGAGCAGTACTTC.